This TCR beta chain emerged from a study of tumor-infiltrating lymphocytes in primary liver carcinoma. The template, roughly 0.45 ug total RNA, yielded TCR beta cDNA made with a constant-region primer. Three nested multiplex PCR rounds, a slightly modified ARM-PCR method, built the TCR beta libraries. One entry per CDR3 protein, called by TCRdb with MiXCR from the multiplex PCR reads. Of more than 150,000 distinct CDR3 sequences listed, 50% to 75% are singletons. The researchers obtained blood RNA from unsorted whole blood and also extracted germline DNA. With chronic HBV infection, the patients were also treatment-naive. The sequence was collected from a man aged 40-49 years with primary liver carcinoma and hepatitis B virus infection. Sequencing input: peripheral blood.

This CDR3 is CSVEVSSGSSYNEQFF. In DNA, the CDR3 is TGCAGCGTTGAAGTGTCTAGCGGGAGTTCCTACAATGAGCAGTTCTTC. This chain links TRBV29-1 with TRBJ2-1, with 10 bases matching TRBD2. Germline CDR1 SQVTM, CDR2 ANQGSEA. Unmatched junction bases numbered 4, after V lost 1 base and J lost 1 base. There are 16 residues in the CDR3.